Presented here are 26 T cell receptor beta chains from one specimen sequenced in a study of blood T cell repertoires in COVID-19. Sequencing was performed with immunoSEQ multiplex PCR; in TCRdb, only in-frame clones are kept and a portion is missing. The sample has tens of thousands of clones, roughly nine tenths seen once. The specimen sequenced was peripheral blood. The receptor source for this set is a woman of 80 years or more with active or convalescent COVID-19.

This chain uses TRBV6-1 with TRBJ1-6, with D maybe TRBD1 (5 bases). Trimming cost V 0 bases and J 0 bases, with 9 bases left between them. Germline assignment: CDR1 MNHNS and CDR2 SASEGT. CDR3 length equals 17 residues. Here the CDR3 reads CASSEAPTGSYNSPLHF. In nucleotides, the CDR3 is TGTGCCAGCAGTGAAGCGCCAACAGGCTCCTATAATTCACCCCTCCACTTT.

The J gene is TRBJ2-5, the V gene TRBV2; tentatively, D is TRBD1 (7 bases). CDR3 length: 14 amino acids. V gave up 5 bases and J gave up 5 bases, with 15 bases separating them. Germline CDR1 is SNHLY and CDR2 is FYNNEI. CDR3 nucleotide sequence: TGTGCCAGCAGTACAGGGGAGGTTCGGGAGACCCAGTACTTC. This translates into CASSTGEVRETQYF.

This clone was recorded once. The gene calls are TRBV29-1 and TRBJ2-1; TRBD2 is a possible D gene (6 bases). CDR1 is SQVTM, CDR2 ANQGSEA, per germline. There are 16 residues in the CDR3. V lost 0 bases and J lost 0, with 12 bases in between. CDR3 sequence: CSVEDIGGPSYNEQFF. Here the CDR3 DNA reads TGCAGCGTTGAAGATATCGGGGGACCCTCCTACAATGAGCAGTTCTTC.

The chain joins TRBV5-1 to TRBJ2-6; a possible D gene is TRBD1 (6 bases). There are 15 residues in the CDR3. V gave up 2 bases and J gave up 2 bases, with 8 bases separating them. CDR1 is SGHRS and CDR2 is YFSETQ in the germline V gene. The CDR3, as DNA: TGCGCCAGCAGCTTCTCAGGGGCTGGGGCCAACGTCCTGACTTTC. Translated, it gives CASSFSGAGANVLTF.

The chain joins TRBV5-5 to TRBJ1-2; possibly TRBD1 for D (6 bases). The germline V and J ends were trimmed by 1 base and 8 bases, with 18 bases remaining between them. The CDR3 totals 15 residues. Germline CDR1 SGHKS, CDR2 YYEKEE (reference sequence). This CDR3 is CASSLYPGEKGGYTF. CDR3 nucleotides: TGTGCCAGCAGCTTGTATCCAGGGGAAAAGGGAGGCTACACCTTC.

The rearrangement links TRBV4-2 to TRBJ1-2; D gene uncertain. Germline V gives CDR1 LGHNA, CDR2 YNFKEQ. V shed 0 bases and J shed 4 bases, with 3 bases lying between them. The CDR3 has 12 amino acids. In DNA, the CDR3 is TGTGCCAGCAGCCAAGACAGCTATGGCTACACCTTC. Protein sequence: CASSQDSYGYTF.

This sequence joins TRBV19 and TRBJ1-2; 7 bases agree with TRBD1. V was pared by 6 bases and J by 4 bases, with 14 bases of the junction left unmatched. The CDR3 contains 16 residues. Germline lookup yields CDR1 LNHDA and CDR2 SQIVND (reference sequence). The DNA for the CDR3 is TGTGCCAGTAGCCTAGCCAACAGGGGCCCTTCCTATGGCTACACCTTC. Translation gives CASSLANRGPSYGYTF.

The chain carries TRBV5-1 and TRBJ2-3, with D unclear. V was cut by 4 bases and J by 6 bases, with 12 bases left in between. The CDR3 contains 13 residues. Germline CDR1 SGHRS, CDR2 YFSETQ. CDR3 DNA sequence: TGCGCCAGCAGCCCCCAGTCAGTGGATACGCAGTATTTT. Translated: CASSPQSVDTQYF. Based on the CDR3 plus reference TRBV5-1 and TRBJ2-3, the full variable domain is KAGVTQTPRYLIKTRGQQVTLSCSPISGHRSVSWYQQTPGQGLQFLFEYFSETQRNKGNFPGRFSGRQFSNSRSEMNVSTLELGDSALYLCASSPQSVDTQYFGPGTRLTVL.

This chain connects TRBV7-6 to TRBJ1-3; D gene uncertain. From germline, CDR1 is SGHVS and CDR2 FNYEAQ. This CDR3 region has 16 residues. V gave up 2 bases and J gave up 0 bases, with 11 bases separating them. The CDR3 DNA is TGTGCCAGCAGCTTAAGGACTGAGTTCTCTGGAAACACCATATATTTT. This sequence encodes CASSLRTEFSGNTIYF.

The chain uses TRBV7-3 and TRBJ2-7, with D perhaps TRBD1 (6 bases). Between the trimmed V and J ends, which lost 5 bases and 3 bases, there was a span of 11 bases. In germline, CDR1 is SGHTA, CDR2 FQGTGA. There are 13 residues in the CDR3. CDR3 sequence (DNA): TGTGCCAGCAGCCTTAAACAGGGCTACGAGCAGTACTTC. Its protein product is CASSLKQGYEQYF.

This chain's CDR3 is CASSPERSGEQFF. The CDR3 nucleotides read TGTGCCAGCAGCCCGGAGCGTAGTGGTGAGCAGTTCTTC. This chain uses TRBV13 with TRBJ2-1; D is undetermined. This CDR3 is 13 amino acids long. Trimming shortened V by 5 bases and J by 9 bases, and 14 bases separated the two germline ends. Germline CDR1 reads PRHDT; CDR2 reads FYEKMQ (reference sequence).

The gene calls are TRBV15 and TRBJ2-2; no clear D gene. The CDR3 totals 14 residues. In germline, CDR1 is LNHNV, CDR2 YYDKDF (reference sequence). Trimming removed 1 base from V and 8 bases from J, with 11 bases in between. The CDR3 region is CATSRGERDGELFF. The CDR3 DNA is TGTGCCACCAGCAGAGGAGAGCGAGATGGGGAGCTGTTTTTT.

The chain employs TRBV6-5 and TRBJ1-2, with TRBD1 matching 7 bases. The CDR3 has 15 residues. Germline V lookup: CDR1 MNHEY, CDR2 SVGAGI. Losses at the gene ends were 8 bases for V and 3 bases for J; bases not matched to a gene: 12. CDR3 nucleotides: TGTGCCAGCGGCTTTTTGGACAGGATATACTATGGCTACACCTTC. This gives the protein CASGFLDRIYYGYTF.

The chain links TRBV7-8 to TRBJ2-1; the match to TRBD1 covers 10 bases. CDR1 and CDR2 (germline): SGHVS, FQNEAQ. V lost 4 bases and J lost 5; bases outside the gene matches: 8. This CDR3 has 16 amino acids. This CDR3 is CASSSRQGAMNNEQFF. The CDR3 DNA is TGTGCCAGCAGCTCAAGACAGGGGGCGATGAACAATGAGCAGTTCTTC.

The CDR3 DNA reads TGTGCCAGCAGTTCGGAGGCTGGGTGGGCCTCTAGCACAGATACGCAGTATTTT. Protein: CASSSEAGWASSTDTQYF. The chain has TRBV28 and TRBJ2-3; possibly TRBD2 for D (5 bases). Trimming pared 4 bases from V and 0 bases from J, leaving 20 bases between. Germline CDR1 MDHEN, CDR2 SYDVKM. The CDR3 length is 18 residues.

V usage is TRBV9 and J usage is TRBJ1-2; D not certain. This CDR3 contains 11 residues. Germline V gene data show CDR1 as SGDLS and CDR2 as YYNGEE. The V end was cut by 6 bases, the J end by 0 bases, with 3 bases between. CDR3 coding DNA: TGTGCCAGCACGTCTAACTATGGCTACACCTTC. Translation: CASTSNYGYTF.

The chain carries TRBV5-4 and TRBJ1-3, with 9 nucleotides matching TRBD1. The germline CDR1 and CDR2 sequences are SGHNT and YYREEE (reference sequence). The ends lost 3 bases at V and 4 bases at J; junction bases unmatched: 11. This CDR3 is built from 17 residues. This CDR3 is CASSSGGDRVRGNTIYF. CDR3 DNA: TGTGCCAGCAGCTCGGGGGGGGACAGGGTGCGCGGAAACACCATATATTTT.

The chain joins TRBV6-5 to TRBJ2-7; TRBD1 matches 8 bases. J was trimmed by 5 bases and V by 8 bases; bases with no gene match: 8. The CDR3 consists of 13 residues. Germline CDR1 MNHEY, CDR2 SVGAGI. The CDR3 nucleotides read TGTGCCAGCGGACAGGGAAATAGGAACGAGCAGTACTTC. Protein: CASGQGNRNEQYF.

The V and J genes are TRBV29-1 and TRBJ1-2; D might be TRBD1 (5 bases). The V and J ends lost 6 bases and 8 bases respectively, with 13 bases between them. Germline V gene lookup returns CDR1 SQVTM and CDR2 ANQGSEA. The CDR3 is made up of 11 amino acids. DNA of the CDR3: TGCAGCGTGGAGGGGCCATTGGGCTACACCTTC. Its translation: CSVEGPLGYTF.

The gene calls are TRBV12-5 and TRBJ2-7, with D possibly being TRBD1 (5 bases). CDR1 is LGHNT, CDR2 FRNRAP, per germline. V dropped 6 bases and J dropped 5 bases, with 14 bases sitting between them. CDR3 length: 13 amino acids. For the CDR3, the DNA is TGTGCTAGTGGGAACGACCCCAGGGACGAGCAGTACTTC. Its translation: CASGNDPRDEQYF.

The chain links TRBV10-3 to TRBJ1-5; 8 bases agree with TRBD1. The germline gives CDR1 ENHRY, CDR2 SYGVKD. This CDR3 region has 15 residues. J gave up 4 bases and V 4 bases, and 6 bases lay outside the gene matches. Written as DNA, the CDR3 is TGTGCCATCAGTGGTGGGACAGGCAGTAATCAGCCCCAGCATTTT. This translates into CAISGGTGSNQPQHF.

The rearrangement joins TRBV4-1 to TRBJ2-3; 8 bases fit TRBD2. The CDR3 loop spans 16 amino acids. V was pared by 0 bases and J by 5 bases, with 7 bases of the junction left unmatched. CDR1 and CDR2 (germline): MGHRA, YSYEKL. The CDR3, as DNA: TGCGCCAGCAGCCAAGAGAGCGGGGGAACGAGAGATACGCAGTATTTT. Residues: CASSQESGGTRDTQYF.

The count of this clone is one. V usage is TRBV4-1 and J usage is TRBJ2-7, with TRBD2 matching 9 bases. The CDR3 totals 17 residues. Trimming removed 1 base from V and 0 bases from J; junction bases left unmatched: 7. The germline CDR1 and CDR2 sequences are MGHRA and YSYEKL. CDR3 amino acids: CASSQGWRGGASYEQYF. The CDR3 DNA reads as TGCGCCAGCAGCCAAGGATGGCGGGGGGGGGCCTCCTACGAGCAGTACTTC.

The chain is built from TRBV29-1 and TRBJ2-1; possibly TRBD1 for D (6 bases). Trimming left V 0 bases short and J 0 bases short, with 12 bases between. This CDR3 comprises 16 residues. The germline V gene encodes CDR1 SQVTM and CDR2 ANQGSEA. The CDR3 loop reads CSVEDQTGLSYNEQFF. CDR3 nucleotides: TGCAGCGTTGAAGATCAGACAGGACTCTCCTACAATGAGCAGTTCTTC.

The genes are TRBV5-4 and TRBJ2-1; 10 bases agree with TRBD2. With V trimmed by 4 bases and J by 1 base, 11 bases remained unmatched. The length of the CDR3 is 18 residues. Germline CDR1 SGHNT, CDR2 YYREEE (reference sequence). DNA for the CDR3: TGTGCCAGCAGCCTAATAATCAGGACTAGCGGATCCTACAATGAGCAGTTCTTC. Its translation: CASSLIIRTSGSYNEQFF.

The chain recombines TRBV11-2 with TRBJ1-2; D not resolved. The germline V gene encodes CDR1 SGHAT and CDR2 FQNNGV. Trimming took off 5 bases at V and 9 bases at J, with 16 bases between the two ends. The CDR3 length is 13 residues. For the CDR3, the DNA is TGTGCCAGCAGCCCAACGAATAATGGGCGCTACACCTTC. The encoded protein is CASSPTNNGRYTF.